Described below is a single TCR beta chain sequence and its context. The data belong to a study of shared clonotypes between healthy human individuals. Libraries were prepared by immunoSEQ multiplex PCR; TCRdb keeps only in-frame clonotypes and omits some of them. The data show about 2 million clones, approximately 94% seen once. Naive-designated CD8 cells lacked CD45RO, were positively enriched for CCR7, and omitted terminally differentiated effector memory CD45RA+ cells. The V and J ends lost 4 bases and 4 bases, in that order; junction bases with no gene match: 2. This CDR3 region has 13 residues. The germline V gene has CDR1 SEHNR and CDR2 FQNEAQ (reference sequence).

The sequence derives from a young man in good health. The rearrangement links TRBV7-9 to TRBJ1-2; 8 bases agree with TRBD1. Sequencing was carried out using naive CD8+ T cells sorted from blood. The CDR3 DNA reads TGTGCCAGCAGCTCAGGGGGCGCCTATGGCTACACCTTC. It codes for CASSSGGAYGYTF. Full variable domain (rest looked up from reference TRBV7-9 and TRBJ1-2): DTGVSQNPRHKITKRGQNVTFRCDPISEHNRLYWYRQTLGQGPEFLTYFQNEAQLEKSRLLSDRFSAERPKGSFSTLEIQRTEQGDSAMYLCASSSGGAYGYTFGSGTRLTVV.